This TCR beta chain was recovered during a study of cytomegalovirus exposure and HLA in healthy donors. General observations from the study: A later analysis reported that several of the most significant clusters appeared to be linked to common viral pathogens, among them Epstein-Barr virus. Cytomegalovirus-associated TCR beta chains were listed, numbering 164. Across donors, presence/absence analyses took sequencing depth to be roughly uniform. The classifier reportedly diagnosed cytomegalovirus status with high sensitivity and specificity.

Concerning this clone itself: The antigen is unknown.

This CDR3 is built from 13 residues. Unmatched junction bases numbered 6, after V lost 9 bases and J lost 6 bases. The germline CDR1 and CDR2 sequences are WSHSY and SAAADI. The primer mix had 60 Vbeta and 13 Jbeta primers. Clones were sequenced by immunoSEQ multiplex PCR, and TCRdb holds only the in-frame ones, with some missing. The sample holds around 160,000 clones, around 75% seen once. Input material: PBMCs. This clonotype was obtained from a human donor in good health. The chain employs TRBV10-2 and TRBJ2-2; the match to TRBD2 covers 8 bases. CDR3 DNA: TGCGCCAGTGAAGGGACTAGTGCCGGGGAGCTGTTTTTT. This gives the protein CASEGTSAGELFF.